Listed below are T cell receptor beta chains from one sample, sequenced in a study of Tregs in tolerant kidney transplant recipients. The assay was immunoSEQ multiplex PCR, and TCRdb's table has in-frame clones only and misses some. This sample has roughly 50,000 clones, with around nine tenths found just once. The sample consisted of CD8+ T cells from blood (PBMCs), taken 12 months after the transplant. Receptors originate from a human patient who received a combined kidney and bone marrow transplant. Some T cells may be the graft donor's. Both conserved end residues are part of each CDR3. The D gene is left open where the match is weak. Clone size appears in some rows only: once, few, many, or a class for an expanded clone.

J gene,clone size,V gene,D gene,CDR3 DNA,CDR3 protein
TRBJ2-7,-,TRBV7-8,-,TGTGCCAGCAGCTCCGCAAGGGGCTACGAGCAGTACTTC,CASSSARGYEQYF
TRBJ2-3,-,TRBV9,-,TGTGCCAGCAGCGACTCAATTCTAGCATCTAGCACAGATACGCAGTATTTT,CASSDSILASSTDTQYF
TRBJ2-5,-,TRBV7-6,-,TGTGCCAGCAGCCTCGGGTTAAGCGGGACCCAGTACTTC,CASSLGLSGTQYF
TRBJ2-3,-,TRBV5-6,-,TGTGCCAGCAGCTTGGCAACAGTTAGCACAGATACGCAGTATTTT,CASSLATVSTDTQYF
TRBJ2-7,-,TRBV13,TRBD2,TGTGCCAGCAGCTTAGGCCGTTCGGGAGGGCAGTTTAACGAGCAGTACTTC,CASSLGRSGGQFNEQYF
TRBJ2-6,-,TRBV19,TRBD1,TGTGCCAGTAGTATAGTGGACAGGGGGCTTAGGGGGGCCAACGTCCTGACTTTC,CASSIVDRGLRGANVLTF
TRBJ2-3,once,TRBV5-8,-,TGTGCCAGCAGCTTGAGCAATAGCCTCCGCACAGATACGCAGTATTTT,CASSLSNSLRTDTQYF
TRBJ2-1,-,TRBV4-3,TRBD1,TGCGCCAGCAGCCATCCGCGCAGCGGGACAGGGGACAATGAGCAGTTCTTC,CASSHPRSGTGDNEQFF
TRBJ2-5,-,TRBV6-5,TRBD2,TGTGCCAGCAGCCCGGGACTAAACCCGTGGGAGACCCAGTACTTC,CASSPGLNPWETQYF
TRBJ2-1,-,TRBV27,-,TGTGCCAGCAGTTTAACTTCACTACCCTACAATGAGCAGTTCTTC,CASSLTSLPYNEQFF
TRBJ2-1,-,TRBV7-9,TRBD2,TGTGCCAGCAGCGAAGGCCTAGCGGCCTACAATGAGCAGTTCTTC,CASSEGLAAYNEQFF
TRBJ2-3,-,TRBV7-9,TRBD2,TGTGCCAGCAGCTTAGCTCCCGGGACTACCACAGATACGCAGTATTTT,CASSLAPGTTTDTQYF
TRBJ2-7,-,TRBV7-2,-,TGTGCCAGCAGCTTATACAGGGTTGCCTACGAGCAGTACTTC,CASSLYRVAYEQYF
TRBJ2-1,-,TRBV6-5,-,TGTGCCAGCAGTTACTCGATTGAGGGTATGAGGTCGGAACAGTTCTTC,CASSYSIEGMRSEQFF
TRBJ2-7,few,TRBV7-9,TRBD2,TGTGCCAGCAGCCTGACACTAGCGGGTGCCTACGAGCAGTACTTC,CASSLTLAGAYEQYF
TRBJ2-7,-,TRBV30,TRBD2,TGTGCCTGGAGTGTACCTAGCGGGGGGGTTGGCGAGCAGTACTTC,CAWSVPSGGVGEQYF
TRBJ2-1,-,TRBV7-9,TRBD2,TGTGCCAGCAGCCAAACTAGCGCAAACTACAATGAGCAGTTCTTC,CASSQTSANYNEQFF
TRBJ2-4,-,TRBV2,-,TGTGCCAGCACCGCGCGGAGGGACATTCAGTACTTC,CASTARRDIQYF